Detailed here is one T cell receptor beta chain. The germline V and J ends were trimmed by 3 bases and 8 bases, with 18 bases remaining between them. The CDR3 contains 15 residues. The sample originates from a study of technical replicates of blood from a few donors. Repertoires were generated with immunoSEQ multiplex PCR, while TCRdb's copy carries only in-frame clones and drops some. The sample yields about 63,000 clones, 85% to 90% seen once. This TCR derives from a human donor in good health. Some clones in this sample may be carry-over from other donors' samples. This chain links TRBV5-3 with TRBJ2-1, with a tentative D call TRBD1 (6 bases). TRBV5-3 is marked as an open reading frame, function uncertain. Material for sequencing was PBMCs. DNA of the CDR3: TGTGCCAGAAGCTCGCCATCCCAGGGGATCGATGAGCAGTTCTTC. It yields the protein CARSSPSQGIDEQFF.